Below, 9 T cell receptor beta chains from the same sample are listed, as sequenced in a study of T cell responses to AZD1222 COVID-19 vaccine. Repertoires were generated with immunoSEQ multiplex PCR, while TCRdb's copy carries only in-frame clones and drops some. The data show some 150,000 clones, 65% to 90% seen once. The sequences come from peripheral blood, collected 28 days after the second dose of the MenACWY control vaccine. The receptor source for this set is an adult who received the MenACWY meningococcal vaccine as a control.

This clone has a handful of counts. This chain joins TRBV27 and TRBJ1-6; maybe TRBD1 (5 bases). CDR1 is MNHEY and CDR2 is SMNVEV in the germline V gene (reference sequence). The CDR3 sequence is 16 residues long. Trimming pared 11 bases from V and 8 bases from J, leaving 25 bases between. The CDR3 coding sequence is TGTGCCGAAGGGCCCCGCGGGGGGGTAGTTCATTCACCCCTCCACTTT. This encodes CAEGPRGGVVHSPLHF.

The chain carries TRBV18 and TRBJ2-7, with D tentatively TRBD2 (5 bases). The ends were cut back, 6 bases at V and 4 bases at J, with 22 bases in the middle. Germline V gives CDR1 KGHSH, CDR2 LQKENI. The CDR3 covers 16 residues. The CDR3 sequence: CASSPKVGRRTYEQYF. DNA for the CDR3: TGTGCCAGCTCGCCAAAGGTCGGTAGGAGGACGTACGAGCAGTACTTC.

Of note for this clone: A junction boundary mismatches the germline segment, possibly from a read error. The rearrangement joins TRBV18 to TRBJ2-2, with D unclear. In germline, CDR1 is KGHSH, CDR2 LQKENI. CDR3 length equals 14 residues. CDR3 residues: CASSLKVNAGELFF. CDR3 coding DNA: TGTGCCAGCTCACTAAAGGTGAACGCCGGGGAGCTGTTTTTT.

The V call is TRBV28, the J call TRBJ1-5; the D is unclear. This CDR3 has 17 amino acids. Deletions cut 1 base from V and 2 bases from J, with 15 bases between. Germline CDR1 and CDR2: MDHEN and SYDVKM. The CDR3 here is CASSLFPPTAGNQPQHF. In nucleotides, the CDR3 is TGTGCCAGCAGTTTATTCCCCCCGACCGCGGGCAATCAGCCCCAGCATTTT.

The CDR3 DNA reads TGTGCCAGCAGCGCAATCCCGGGCATGAACACTGAAGCTTTCTTT. It is translated as CASSAIPGMNTEAFF. The chain employs TRBV7-9 and TRBJ1-1; D is unclear. Trimming pared 5 bases from V and 0 bases from J, leaving 13 bases between. CDR3 size: 15 residues. The germline V gene encodes CDR1 SEHNR and CDR2 FQNEAQ (reference sequence).

This clone was seen only once. This chain links TRBV7-2 with TRBJ1-2; D unclear. CDR1 is SGHTA and CDR2 is FQGNSA in the germline V gene. V lost 5 bases and J lost 0, with 16 bases in between. The CDR3 runs 16 residues. The CDR3 sequence is CASSAPGKGANYGYTF. The CDR3 region has the DNA TGTGCCAGCAGCGCGCCGGGAAAAGGAGCTAACTATGGCTACACCTTC.

The CDR3 DNA is TGTGCCAGCAGTTACAACGGAAACACTGAAGCTTTCTTT. As protein: CASSYNGNTEAFF. The chain employs TRBV6-5 and TRBJ1-1, with D unresolved. Germline V lookup: CDR1 MNHEY, CDR2 SVGAGI. Trimming pared 2 bases from V and 2 bases from J, leaving 6 bases between. CDR3 length: 13 residues.

J is TRBJ1-1 and V is TRBV5-4; D is unclear. Trimming removed 0 bases at V and 7 bases at J, with 7 bases between. This CDR3 has 12 residues. The germline V gene has CDR1 SGHNT and CDR2 YYREEE (reference sequence). The CDR3 region is CASSLEPHEAFF. CDR3 in DNA: TGTGCCAGCAGCTTGGAGCCCCATGAAGCTTTCTTT.

This clone was recorded only once. The chain combines TRBV4-2 with TRBJ2-1; D remains ambiguous. Germline-derived CDR1 and CDR2 are LGHNA and YNFKEQ. The CDR3 runs 15 residues. Trimming pared 1 base from V and 2 bases from J, leaving 9 bases between. The CDR3 loop reads CASSQVSATYNEQFF. The CDR3 DNA follows: TGTGCCAGCAGCCAAGTATCAGCTACCTACAATGAGCAGTTCTTC.